A single sample gave rise to the 13 T cell receptor beta chains below, sequenced in a study of T cells after yellow fever vaccination. MiXCR, run by TCRdb on the 5' RACE reads, gives a single entry per CDR3 protein. The profile shows 150,000 to 200,000 distinct CDR3 sequences, 9.3% of them singletons. The input for sequencing was CD8+ T cells sorted from PBMCs, taken 45 days after the yellow fever booster vaccination. These receptors originate from a man aged 18 to 35 who received the YFV17D yellow fever vaccine.

In its sample, this clonotype was seen a few times. This chain links TRBV4-1 with TRBJ1-5; D uncertain. CDR3 length: 17 amino acids. The ends were cut back, 2 bases at V and 0 bases at J, with 14 bases in the middle. Germline V CDR1 and CDR2: MGHRA, YSYEKL. The CDR3 DNA sequence: TGCGCCAGCAGCCAATGGGAGAACAGATATAGCAATCAGCCCCAGCATTTT. Residues: CASSQWENRYSNQPQHF.

V gene TRBV6-5 combines with J gene TRBJ2-7; D may be TRBD1 (6 bases). V was pared by 2 bases and J by 2 bases, with 10 bases between. The CDR3 loop spans 14 amino acids. Germline V lookup: CDR1 MNHEY, CDR2 SVGAGI. This CDR3 reads CASSYQGSAYEQYF. CDR3 DNA sequence: TGTGCCAGCAGTTACCAGGGGTCGGCCTACGAGCAGTACTTC.

V is TRBV28 and J is TRBJ1-5, with 10 nucleotides matching TRBD1. V lost 5 bases to trimming and J lost 6 bases; unmatched junction nucleotides: 4. The CDR3 is made up of 14 amino acids. Germline-derived CDR1 and CDR2 are MDHEN and SYDVKM. The DNA of the CDR3 is TGTGCCAGCAGTCTAGACAGGGGGCCTCAGCCCCAGCATTTT. Protein sequence: CASSLDRGPQPQHF.

The chain links TRBV30 to TRBJ2-2; possible D gene TRBD2, 5 bases. V lost 2 bases to trimming and J lost 8 bases, with 15 bases between them. CDR1 is GTSNPN, CDR2 SVGIG, per germline (reference sequence). The CDR3 runs 14 residues. The CDR3 here is CAWSIGGAAGELFF. The CDR3 DNA reads TGTGCCTGGAGTATCGGCGGAGCGGCGGGGGAGCTGTTTTTT.

This clonotype was recorded a few times. The chain has TRBV7-6 and TRBJ1-1; tentatively, D is TRBD1 (5 bases). Trimming stripped 4 bases from V and 11 bases from J, with 17 bases between. Germline CDR1 reads SGHVS; CDR2 reads FNYEAQ. The CDR3 extends over 13 amino acids. The CDR3: CASSSRTGARAFF. The CDR3 nucleotides read TGTGCCAGCAGCTCCCGGACCGGGGCTCGGGCTTTCTTT.

The rearrangement joins TRBV11-3 to TRBJ2-3; no firm D call. This CDR3 region has 13 residues. Germline CDR1 reads SGHNT; CDR2 reads YENEEA. Trimming took 4 bases from V and 5 from J, leaving 10 bases between them. CDR3 in amino acids: CASSSGLGDTQYF. CDR3 bases: TGTGCCAGCAGCTCCGGTCTGGGAGATACGCAGTATTTT. The entire variable domain, with the rest obtained from reference TRBV11-3 and TRBJ2-3, is as follows: EAGVVQSPRYKIIEKKQPVAFWCNPISGHNTLYWYLQNLGQGPELLIRYENEEAVDDSQLPKDRFSAERLKGVDSTLKIQPAELGDSAVYLCASSSGLGDTQYFGPGTRLTVL.

The DNA for the CDR3 is TGTGCCAGCAGTTACGGCGGACAGGCGGGGAACAATGAGCAGTTCTTC. Translation gives CASSYGGQAGNNEQFF. This chain joins TRBV6-5 and TRBJ2-1; perhaps TRBD1 as D (7 bases). The CDR3 sequence is 16 residues long. Germline V gene sequence: CDR1 MNHEY, CDR2 SVGAGI. The V gene lost 2 bases and the J gene lost 5 bases, with 16 bases spanning the gap.

This clonotype was recorded a few times. The chain combines TRBV27 with TRBJ2-7; tentatively, D is TRBD1 (5 bases). The CDR3 has 14 residues. The ends were cut back, 3 bases at V and 0 bases at J, with 9 bases in the middle. Germline loops: CDR1 MNHEY, CDR2 SMNVEV (reference sequence). CDR3 residues: CASSLVQGSYEQYF. As DNA, the CDR3 is TGTGCCAGCAGTTTGGTTCAGGGCTCCTACGAGCAGTACTTC.

This clonotype was picked up a small number of times. CDR3 bases: TGTGCCAGTAGCTGGGACAGGGAGGGGGTGAACACTGAAGCTTTCTTT. Translated, it gives CASSWDREGVNTEAFF. The chain carries TRBV19 and TRBJ1-1; the match to TRBD1 covers 9 bases. The germline V gene has CDR1 LNHDA and CDR2 SQIVND (reference sequence). This CDR3 is 16 amino acids long. J was trimmed by 0 bases and V by 6 bases; bases with no gene match: 8. Supplemented by reference TRBV19 and TRBJ1-1, the full variable domain reads DGGITQSPKYLFRKEGQNVTLSCEQNLNHDAMYWYRQDPGQGLRLIYYSQIVNDFQKGDIAEGYSVSREKKESFPLTVTSAQKNPTAFYLCASSWDREGVNTEAFFGQGTRLTVV.

A note on this clonotype: At one boundary the junction diverges from the germline segment, which might be a read error. The gene calls are TRBV7-2 and TRBJ2-1, with TRBD1 matching 11 bases. Germline CDR1 SGHTA, CDR2 FQGNSA. The CDR3 has 14 residues. The CDR3 sequence: CASSLSYSPGQGVF. CDR3 coding DNA: TGTGCCAGCAGCTTATCATACTCCCCGGGACAGGGGGTCTTC.

The chain combines TRBV18 with TRBJ1-2, with D unresolved. The CDR3 runs 15 residues. V shed 3 bases and J shed 3 bases, with 14 bases lying between them. CDR1 and CDR2 from the germline V gene are KGHSH and LQKENI. CDR3 sequence: CASSPAVVGHYGYTF. The CDR3 nucleotides are TGTGCCAGCTCACCGGCGGTAGTAGGCCACTATGGCTACACCTTC.

In this sample, this clonotype turned up many times. The V gene is TRBV11-2, the J gene TRBJ2-1, with D perhaps TRBD2 (6 bases). CDR3 length: 15 residues. V gave up 2 bases and J gave up 3 bases, with 11 bases separating them. Germline values: CDR1 SGHAT, CDR2 FQNNGV. The DNA for the CDR3 is TGTGCCAGCAGCTTATTCGCGGGGCGCTACAATGAGCAGTTCTTC. It translates to CASSLFAGRYNEQFF. Combining the CDR3 with reference TRBV11-2 and TRBJ2-1 gives the whole variable domain EAGVAQSPRYKIIEKRQSVAFWCNPISGHATLYWYQQILGQGPKLLIQFQNNGVVDDSQLPKDRFSAERLKGVDSTLKIQPAKLEDSAVYLCASSLFAGRYNEQFFGPGTRLTVL.

In its sample, this clonotype was seen a few times. This chain links TRBV29-1 with TRBJ2-5, with D maybe TRBD2 (5 bases). Per germline, CDR1 SQVTM and CDR2 ANQGSEA. The CDR3 covers 12 residues. V dropped 7 bases and J dropped 1 base, with 10 bases sitting between them. The CDR3 coding sequence is TGCAGCGCCGGGGAATCCCAAGAGACCCAGTACTTC. Residues: CSAGESQETQYF. Supplemented by reference TRBV29-1 and TRBJ2-5, the full variable domain reads SAVISQKPSRDICQRGTSLTIQCQVDSQVTMMFWYRQQPGQSLTLIATANQGSEATYESGFVIDKFPISRPNLTFSTLTVSNMSPEDSSIYLCSAGESQETQYFGPGTRLLVL.